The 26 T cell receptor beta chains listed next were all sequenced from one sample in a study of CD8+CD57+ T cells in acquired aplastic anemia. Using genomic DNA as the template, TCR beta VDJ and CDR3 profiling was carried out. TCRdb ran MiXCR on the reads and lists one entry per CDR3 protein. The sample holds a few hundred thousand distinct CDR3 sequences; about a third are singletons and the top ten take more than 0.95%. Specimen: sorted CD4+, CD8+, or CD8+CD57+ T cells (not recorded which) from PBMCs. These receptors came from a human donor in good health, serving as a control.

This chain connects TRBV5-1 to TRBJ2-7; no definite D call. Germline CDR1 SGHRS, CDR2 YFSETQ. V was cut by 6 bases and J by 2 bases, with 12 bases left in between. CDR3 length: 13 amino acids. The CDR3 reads CASTGTATYEQYF. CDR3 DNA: TGCGCCAGCACCGGCACAGCTACCTACGAGCAGTACTTC.

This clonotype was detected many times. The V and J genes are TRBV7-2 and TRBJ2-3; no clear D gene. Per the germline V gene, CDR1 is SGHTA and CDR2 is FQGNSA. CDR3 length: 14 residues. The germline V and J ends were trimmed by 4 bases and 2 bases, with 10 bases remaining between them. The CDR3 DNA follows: TGTGCCAGCAGCTCGTGGTTGGACACAGATACGCAGTATTTT. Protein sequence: CASSSWLDTDTQYF.

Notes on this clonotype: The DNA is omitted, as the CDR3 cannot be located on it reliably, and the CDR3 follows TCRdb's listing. CDR3 sequence reads: CSVELKTRTVYSCNEQFF. This chain connects TRBV29-1 to TRBJ2-1; TRBD2 was called by the table and not checked on the DNA. Per the germline V gene, CDR1 is SQVTM and CDR2 is ANQGSEA. The CDR3 is made up of 18 amino acids, end residues included.

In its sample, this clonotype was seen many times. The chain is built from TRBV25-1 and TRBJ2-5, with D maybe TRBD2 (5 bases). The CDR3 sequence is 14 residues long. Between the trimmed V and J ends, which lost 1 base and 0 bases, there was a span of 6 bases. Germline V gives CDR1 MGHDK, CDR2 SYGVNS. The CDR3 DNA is TGTGCCAGCAGTGAATTGCGGGACCAAGAGACCCAGTACTTC. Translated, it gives CASSELRDQETQYF.

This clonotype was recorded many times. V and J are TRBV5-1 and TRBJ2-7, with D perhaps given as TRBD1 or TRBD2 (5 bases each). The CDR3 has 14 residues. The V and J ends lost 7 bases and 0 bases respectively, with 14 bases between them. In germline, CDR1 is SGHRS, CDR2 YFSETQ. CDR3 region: CASRPGASSYEQYF. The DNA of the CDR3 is TGCGCCAGCCGACCCGGGGCTTCCTCCTACGAGCAGTACTTC.

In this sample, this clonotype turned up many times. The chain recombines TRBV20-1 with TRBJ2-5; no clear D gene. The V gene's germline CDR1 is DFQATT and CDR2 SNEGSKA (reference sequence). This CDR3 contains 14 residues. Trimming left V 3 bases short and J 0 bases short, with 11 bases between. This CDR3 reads CSARTVGYQETQYF. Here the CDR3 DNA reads TGCAGTGCTAGGACTGTAGGGTACCAAGAGACCCAGTACTTC.

The CDR3 coding sequence is TGTGCCAGCAGTTTCGGACTAGCGGGAGGATGGACCGAGCAGTACTTC. Translating gives CASSFGLAGGWTEQYF. The J gene is TRBJ2-7, the V gene TRBV7-3; TRBD2 agrees at 14 bases. The CDR3 sequence is 16 residues long. J lost 6 bases, V lost 6 bases, and 10 bases had no gene match. CDR1 SGHTA and CDR2 FQGTGA come from the germline V gene. The whole variable domain, filled in from reference TRBV7-3 and TRBJ2-7, reads GAGVSQTPSNKVTEKGKYVELRCDPISGHTALYWYRQSLGQGPEFLIYFQGTGAADDSGLPNDRFFAVRPEGSVSTLKIQRTERGDSAVYLCASSFGLAGGWTEQYFGPGTRLTVT.

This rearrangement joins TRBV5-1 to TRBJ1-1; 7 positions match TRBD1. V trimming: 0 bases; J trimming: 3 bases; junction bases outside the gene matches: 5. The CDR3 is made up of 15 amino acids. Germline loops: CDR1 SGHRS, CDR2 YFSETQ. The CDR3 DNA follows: TGCGCCAGCAGCTTGGGTTGGCAGGGGGACACTGAAGCTTTCTTT. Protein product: CASSLGWQGDTEAFF.

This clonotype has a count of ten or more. CDR3 sequence: CATSDSRGGNQPQHF. CDR3 DNA sequence: TGTGCCACCAGTGATTCCCGCGGGGGAAATCAGCCCCAGCATTTT. The chain employs TRBV24-1 and TRBJ1-5; D is perhaps TRBD1 (5 bases). This CDR3 comprises 15 residues. V lost 2 bases and J lost 4, with 11 bases in between. Looked up from germline, CDR1 is KGHDR and CDR2 is SFDVKD.

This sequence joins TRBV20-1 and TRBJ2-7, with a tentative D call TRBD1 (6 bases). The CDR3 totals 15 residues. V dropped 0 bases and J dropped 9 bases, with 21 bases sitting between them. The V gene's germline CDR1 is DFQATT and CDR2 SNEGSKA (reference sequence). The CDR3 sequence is CSAREIGQGLHGQYF. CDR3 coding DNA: TGCAGTGCTAGAGAAATCGGGCAGGGGCTCCACGGGCAGTACTTC.

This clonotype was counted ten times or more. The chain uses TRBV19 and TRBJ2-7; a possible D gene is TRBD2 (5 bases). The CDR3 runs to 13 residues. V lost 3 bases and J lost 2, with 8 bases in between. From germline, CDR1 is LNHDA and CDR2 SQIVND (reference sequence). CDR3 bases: TGTGCCAGTAGTATTACACTAGCCTACGAGCAGTACTTC. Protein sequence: CASSITLAYEQYF. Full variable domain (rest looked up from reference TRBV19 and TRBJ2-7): DGGITQSPKYLFRKEGQNVTLSCEQNLNHDAMYWYRQDPGQGLRLIYYSQIVNDFQKGDIAEGYSVSREKKESFPLTVTSAQKNPTAFYLCASSITLAYEQYFGPGTRLTVT.

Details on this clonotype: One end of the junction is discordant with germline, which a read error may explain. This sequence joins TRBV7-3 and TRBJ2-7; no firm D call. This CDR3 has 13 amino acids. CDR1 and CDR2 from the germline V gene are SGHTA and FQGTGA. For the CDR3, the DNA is TGCGCCAGCAGCCAATCCCCCTCGTACGAGCAGTACTTC. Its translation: CASSQSPSYEQYF.

The CDR3 nucleotides read TGTGCCACCAGTGATTTGCAGGGACTAGCGGGGCCAGATACGCAGTATTTT. Translated: CATSDLQGLAGPDTQYF. The V call is TRBV24-1, the J call TRBJ2-3, with 13 bases aligning to TRBD2. CDR3 length equals 17 residues. Germline assignment: CDR1 KGHDR and CDR2 SFDVKD. J was trimmed by 4 bases and V by 0 bases; bases with no gene match: 3.

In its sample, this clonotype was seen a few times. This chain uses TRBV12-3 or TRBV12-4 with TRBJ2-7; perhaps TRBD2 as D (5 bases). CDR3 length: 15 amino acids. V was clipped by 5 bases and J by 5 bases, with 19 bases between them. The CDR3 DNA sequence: TGTGCCAGCAGTATTCTTTCGGGGAAAGGGAACGAGCAGTACTTC. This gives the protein CASSILSGKGNEQYF.

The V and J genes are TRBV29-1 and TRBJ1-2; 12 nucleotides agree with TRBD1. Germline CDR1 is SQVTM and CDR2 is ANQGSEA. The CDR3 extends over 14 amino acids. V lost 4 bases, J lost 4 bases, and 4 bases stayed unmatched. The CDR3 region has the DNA TGCAGCGTTGTGGGGGACAGGGGGCTCTATGGCTACACCTTC. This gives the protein CSVVGDRGLYGYTF.

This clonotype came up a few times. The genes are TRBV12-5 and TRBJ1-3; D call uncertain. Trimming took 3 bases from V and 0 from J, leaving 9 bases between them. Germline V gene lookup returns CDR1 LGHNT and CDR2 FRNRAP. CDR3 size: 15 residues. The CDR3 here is CASGFFGDSGNTIYF. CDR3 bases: TGTGCTAGTGGTTTCTTTGGAGACTCTGGAAACACCATATATTTT.

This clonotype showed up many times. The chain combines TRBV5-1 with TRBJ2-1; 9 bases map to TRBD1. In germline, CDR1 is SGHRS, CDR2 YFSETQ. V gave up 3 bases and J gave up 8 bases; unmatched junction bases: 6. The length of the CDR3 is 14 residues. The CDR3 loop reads CASSSTGGGDEQFF. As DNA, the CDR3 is TGCGCCAGCAGCTCGACAGGGGGTGGCGATGAGCAGTTCTTC.

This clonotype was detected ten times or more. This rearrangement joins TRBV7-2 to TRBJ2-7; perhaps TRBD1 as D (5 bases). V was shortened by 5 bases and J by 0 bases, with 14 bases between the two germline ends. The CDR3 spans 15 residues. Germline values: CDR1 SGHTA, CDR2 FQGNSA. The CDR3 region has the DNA TGTGCCAGCAGCAAAAGAAGGGGAAGCTCCTACGAGCAGTACTTC. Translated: CASSKRRGSSYEQYF.

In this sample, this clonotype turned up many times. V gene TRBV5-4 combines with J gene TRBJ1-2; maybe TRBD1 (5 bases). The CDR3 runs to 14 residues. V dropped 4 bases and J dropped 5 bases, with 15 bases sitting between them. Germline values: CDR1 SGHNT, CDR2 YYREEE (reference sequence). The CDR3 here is CASSAPGTVYGYTF. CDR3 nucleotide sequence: TGTGCCAGCAGCGCGCCTGGGACGGTGTATGGCTACACCTTC.

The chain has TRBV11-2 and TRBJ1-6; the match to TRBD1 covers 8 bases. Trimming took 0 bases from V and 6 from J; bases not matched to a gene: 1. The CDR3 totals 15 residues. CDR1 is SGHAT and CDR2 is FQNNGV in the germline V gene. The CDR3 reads CASSLETGANSPLHF. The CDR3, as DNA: TGTGCCAGCAGCTTAGAGACAGGGGCTAATTCACCCCTCCACTTT.

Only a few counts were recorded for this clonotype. The CDR3 spells CASSPEFEQFF. The DNA of the CDR3 is TGTGCCAGCTCACCAGAATTTGAGCAGTTCTTC. The V and J genes are TRBV2 and TRBJ2-1; D is undetermined. Trimming removed 8 bases at V and 9 bases at J, with 11 bases between. The germline CDR1 and CDR2 sequences are SNHLY and FYNNEI. This CDR3 comprises 11 residues.

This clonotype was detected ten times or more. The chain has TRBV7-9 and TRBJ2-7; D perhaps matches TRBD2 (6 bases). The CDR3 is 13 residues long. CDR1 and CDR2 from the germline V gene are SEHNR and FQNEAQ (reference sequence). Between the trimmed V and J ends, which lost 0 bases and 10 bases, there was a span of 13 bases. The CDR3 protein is CASSLALWGEQYF. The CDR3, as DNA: TGTGCCAGCAGCTTAGCACTATGGGGGGAACAGTACTTC.

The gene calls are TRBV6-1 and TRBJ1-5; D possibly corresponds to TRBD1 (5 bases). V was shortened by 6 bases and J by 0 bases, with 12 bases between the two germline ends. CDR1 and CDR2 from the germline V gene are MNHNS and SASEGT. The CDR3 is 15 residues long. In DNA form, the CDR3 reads TGTGCCAGCAGCGCCGAAGGGGCTAGCAATCAGCCCCAGCATTTT. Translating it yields CASSAEGASNQPQHF.

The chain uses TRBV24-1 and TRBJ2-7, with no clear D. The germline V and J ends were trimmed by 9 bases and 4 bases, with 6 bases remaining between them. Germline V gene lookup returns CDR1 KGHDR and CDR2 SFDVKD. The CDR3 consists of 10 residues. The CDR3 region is CATDRYEQYF. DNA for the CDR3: TGTGCCACCGATCGATACGAGCAGTACTTC.

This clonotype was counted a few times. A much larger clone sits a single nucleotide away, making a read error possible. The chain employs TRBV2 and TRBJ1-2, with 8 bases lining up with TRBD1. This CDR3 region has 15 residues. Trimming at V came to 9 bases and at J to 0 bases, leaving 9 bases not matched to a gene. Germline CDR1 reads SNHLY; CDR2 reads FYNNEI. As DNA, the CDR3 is TGTGCCAGTATTCGACAGGGGACACCTAACTATGGCTACACCTTC. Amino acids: CASIRQGTPNYGYTF. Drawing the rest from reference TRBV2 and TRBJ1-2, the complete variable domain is EPEVTQTPSHQVTQMGQEVILRCVPISNHLYFYWYRQILGQKVEFLVSFYNNEISEKSEIFDDQFSVERPDGSNFTLKIRSTKLEDSAMYFCASIRQGTPNYGYTFGSGTRLTVV.

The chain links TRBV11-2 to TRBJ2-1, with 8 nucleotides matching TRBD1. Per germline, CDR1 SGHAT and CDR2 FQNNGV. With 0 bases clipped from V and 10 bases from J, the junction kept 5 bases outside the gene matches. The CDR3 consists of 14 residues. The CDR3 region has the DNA TGTGCCAGCAGCTTAGAAAGCGACAGGGGCGAGCAGTTCTTC. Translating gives CASSLESDRGEQFF.